The 18 T cell receptor beta chains listed next were all sequenced from one sample in a study of cytomegalovirus exposure and HLA in healthy donors. Primers for the PCR totalled 60 Vbeta and 13 Jbeta. Libraries were prepared by immunoSEQ multiplex PCR; TCRdb keeps only in-frame clonotypes and omits some of them. Among about 210,000 clones listed, approximately 79% were seen once. The sequenced sample consisted of PBMCs. The receptor set was obtained from a male donor in good health and CMV-seronegative.

CDR3 nucleotide sequence: TGTGCCAGCAGTTCCACTGGCGAGCAGTACTTC. Translation: CASSSTGEQYF. The V call is TRBV27, the J call TRBJ2-7; D uncertain. The CDR3 length is 11 residues. Germline CDR1 MNHEY, CDR2 SMNVEV (reference sequence). V lost 4 bases to trimming and J lost 6 bases, with 7 bases between them.

The chain employs TRBV5-6 and TRBJ2-3, with D possibly being TRBD2 (5 bases). V was shortened by 3 bases and J by 1 base, with 9 bases between the two germline ends. Looked up from germline, CDR1 is SGHDT and CDR2 is YYEEEE. The CDR3 is 14 amino acids. The CDR3 bases are TGTGCCAGCAGCTCCGGGCGGGGCACAGATACGCAGTATTTT. It codes for CASSSGRGTDTQYF.

The CDR3 sequence is CASSLKGLNTEAFF. The CDR3 DNA reads TGTGCCAGCAGCTTAAAGGGGTTGAACACTGAAGCTTTCTTT. The chain joins TRBV7-2 to TRBJ1-1; D may be TRBD1 (5 bases). Germline V lookup: CDR1 SGHTA, CDR2 FQGNSA. This CDR3 contains 14 residues. V was trimmed by 2 bases and J by 0 bases, leaving 7 bases between them.

This chain connects TRBV4-3 to TRBJ2-3, with 12 bases that match TRBD2. V lost 1 base and J lost 3; bases outside the gene matches: 2. Germline assignment: CDR1 LGHNA and CDR2 YSLEER. The CDR3 runs to 16 residues. The CDR3 sequence is CASSQVTSGGTDTQYF. The CDR3 nucleotides read TGCGCCAGCAGCCAAGTCACTAGCGGGGGGACAGATACGCAGTATTTT.

This chain joins TRBV2 and TRBJ2-7; D call uncertain. The ends were cut back, 8 bases at V and 10 bases at J, with 21 bases in the middle. CDR3 length: 13 residues. Germline V gene sequence: CDR1 SNHLY, CDR2 FYNNEI. This CDR3 is CASVLRSDSLQYF. The CDR3 coding sequence is TGTGCCAGCGTACTTCGGAGCGACTCACTACAGTACTTC.

The chain recombines TRBV7-2 with TRBJ1-4; TRBD1 is a possible D gene (5 bases). CDR1 and CDR2 from the germline V gene are SGHTA and FQGNSA. The CDR3 covers 17 residues. The V and J ends lost 4 bases and 2 bases respectively, with 17 bases between them. The CDR3 sequence is CASSSYWRGGTNEKLFF. The CDR3 coding sequence is TGTGCCAGCAGCTCCTACTGGCGGGGGGGGACTAATGAAAAACTGTTTTTT.

This clone is a singleton in its sample. V and J are TRBV28 and TRBJ1-2, with D unclear. Per the germline V gene, CDR1 is MDHEN and CDR2 is SYDVKM. Trimming took 3 bases from V and 0 from J, leaving 8 bases between them. The CDR3 has 14 amino acids. The DNA for the CDR3 is TGTGCCAGCAGTTTCACAGATACTAACTATGGCTACACCTTC. It is translated as CASSFTDTNYGYTF.

The chain employs TRBV18 and TRBJ1-5; D gene ambiguous. The germline CDR1 and CDR2 sequences are KGHSH and LQKENI. The CDR3 has 16 amino acids. Trimming left V 2 bases short and J 0 bases short, with 11 bases between. The CDR3 protein is CASSPISGDSNQPQHF. The CDR3 nucleotides are TGTGCCAGCTCACCAATCTCCGGGGATAGCAATCAGCCCCAGCATTTT.

This rearrangement joins TRBV9 to TRBJ1-2, with no clear D. V was pared by 0 bases and J by 0 bases, with 6 bases between. This CDR3 contains 14 residues. Germline V CDR1 and CDR2: SGDLS, YYNGEE. CDR3 sequence reads: CASSVVQANYGYTF. DNA of the CDR3: TGTGCCAGCAGCGTAGTGCAGGCTAACTATGGCTACACCTTC.

V and J are TRBV9 and TRBJ2-5, with 7 bases that match TRBD1. The CDR3 has 14 residues. Germline trimming cut 3 bases from V and 0 bases from J; bases unmatched to any gene: 2. Germline loops: CDR1 SGDLS, CDR2 YYNGEE. In DNA form, the CDR3 reads TGTGCCAGCAGCGGGGGACAGAACCAAGAGACCCAGTACTTC. Amino acids: CASSGGQNQETQYF.

A note on this clone: The same CDR3 arises from other DNA sequences in this sample as well. The chain couples TRBV7-2 to TRBJ2-3; tentative D call: TRBD2 (6 bases). Germline CDR1 is SGHTA and CDR2 is FQGNSA. The CDR3 contains 15 residues. The V and J ends lost 4 bases and 2 bases respectively, with 13 bases between them. CDR3 sequence reads: CASSSAGGLTDTQYF. CDR3 coding DNA: TGTGCCAGCAGCTCCGCCGGGGGTCTCACAGATACGCAGTATTTT. Supplemented by reference TRBV7-2 and TRBJ2-3, the full variable domain reads GAGVSQSPSNKVTEKGKDVELRCDPISGHTALYWYRQSLGQGLEFLIYFQGNSAPDKSGLPSDRFSAERTGGSVSTLTIQRTQQEDSAVYLCASSSAGGLTDTQYFGPGTRLTVL.

The V gene is TRBV7-3, the J gene TRBJ2-2; 11 nucleotides line up with TRBD1. The germline V gene encodes CDR1 SGHTA and CDR2 FQGTGA. V was pared by 2 bases and J by 5 bases, with 4 bases of the junction left unmatched. The length of the CDR3 is 16 residues. CDR3 nucleotide sequence: TGTGCCAGCAGCTTAGGACAGGGGGCTCGTACCGGGGAGCTGTTTTTT. Translation gives CASSLGQGARTGELFF.

The chain recombines TRBV18 with TRBJ2-3; the D gene is possibly TRBD2 (6 bases). Germline CDR1 reads KGHSH; CDR2 reads LQKENI. V was trimmed by 1 base and J by 1 base, leaving 9 bases between them. The CDR3 consists of 15 residues. The CDR3 sequence: CASSPRGGGTDTQYF. The CDR3 bases are TGTGCCAGCTCACCACGGGGAGGCGGCACAGATACGCAGTATTTT.

This clone was picked up one time. This chain links TRBV10-3 with TRBJ2-7; TRBD1 matches at 10 bases. With 6 bases clipped from V and 5 bases from J, the junction kept 7 bases outside the gene matches. CDR1 is ENHRY and CDR2 is SYGVKD in the germline V gene. The CDR3 runs 14 residues. CDR3 bases: TGTGCCATCAGCGGGGACAGGGGTTCCGACGAGCAGTACTTC. Its translation: CAISGDRGSDEQYF.

This chain joins TRBV28 and TRBJ2-1; TRBD2 aligns across 7 bases. CDR3 size: 18 residues. V lost 6 bases, J lost 7 bases, and 21 bases stayed unmatched. Germline CDR1 and CDR2: MDHEN and SYDVKM. The CDR3 protein is CASSHRTSGAGRLNEQFF. CDR3 in DNA: TGTGCCAGCAGCCACCGTACGAGTGGAGCGGGAAGATTGAATGAGCAGTTCTTC.

This clone was seen only a few times. In DNA form, the CDR3 reads TGTGCCAGCAGTTTACTTAACACTGAAGCTTTCTTT. This sequence encodes CASSLLNTEAFF. The chain is built from TRBV28 and TRBJ1-1; no reliable D call. The germline CDR1 and CDR2 sequences are MDHEN and SYDVKM. V was pared by 2 bases and J by 2 bases, with 3 bases between. This CDR3 has 12 amino acids.

CDR3 sequence: CASSPDTSYGYTF. CDR3 nucleotides: TGTGCCAGCAGCCCCGACACCTCGTATGGCTACACCTTC. This chain uses TRBV14 with TRBJ1-2; D gene unclear. The V end lost 4 bases, the J end lost 5 bases, and 11 bases lay between the germline ends. CDR3 length: 13 residues. Germline V gene lookup returns CDR1 SGHDN and CDR2 FVKESK.

V gene TRBV5-1 combines with J gene TRBJ2-1, with 10 bases fitting TRBD2. The V and J ends lost 0 bases and 4 bases, in that order; junction bases with no gene match: 4. CDR3 size: 16 residues. Germline CDR1 and CDR2: SGHRS and YFSETQ. CDR3 sequence (DNA): TGCGCCAGCAGCTTGGTCCTAGCGGGGGCTTACAATGAGCAGTTCTTC. Amino acids: CASSLVLAGAYNEQFF.